The 12 T cell receptor beta chains in this list originate from one sample, sequenced in a study of identical twins. TCRdb re-derived calls from the 5' RACE reads in MiXCR, one entry per CDR3 protein. Found here are approximately 620,000 distinct CDR3 sequences, over 8.5% of them singletons; the top ten hold approximately 0.94%. In addition, the sample was reused for a study of yellow fever vaccine responses in identical twins.

The sequenced sample consisted of PBMCs. The origin of the receptors is a woman aged 18-30 years in good health.

This clonotype occurred a few times. V usage is TRBV7-8 and J usage is TRBJ1-1, with a tentative D call TRBD1 (6 bases). The CDR3 covers 13 residues. Germline CDR1 is SGHVS and CDR2 is FQNEAQ. V lost 9 bases, J lost 3 bases, and 14 bases lay in between. This chain's CDR3 is CASETTGYTEAFF. In DNA, the CDR3 is TGTGCCAGTGAAACCACAGGGTACACTGAAGCTTTCTTT. The whole variable domain, remainder taken from reference TRBV7-8 and TRBJ1-1, is GAGVSQSPRYKVAKRGQDVALRCDPISGHVSLFWYQQALGQGPEFLTYFQNEAQLDKSGLPSDRFFAERPEGSVSTLKIQRTQQEDSAVYLCASETTGYTEAFFGQGTRLTVV.

This clonotype showed up just a few times. The V call is TRBV29-1, the J call TRBJ2-7, with D hard to call. The length of the CDR3 is 13 residues. Per the germline V gene, CDR1 is SQVTM and CDR2 is ANQGSEA. Trimming pared 6 bases from V and 4 bases from J, leaving 16 bases between. As DNA, the CDR3 is TGCAGCGTCCAACCCCCCCTAGAATACGAGCAGTACTTC. Protein product: CSVQPPLEYEQYF.

V is TRBV4-3 and J is TRBJ1-5; no clear D. The CDR3 has 15 residues. Germline values: CDR1 LGHNA, CDR2 YSLEER. V gave up 1 base and J gave up 5 bases, with 12 bases separating them. DNA for the CDR3: TGCGCCAGCAGCCAAGGTGTAGGACTCCATCAGCCCCAGCATTTT. This translates into CASSQGVGLHQPQHF.

This chain uses TRBV10-2 with TRBJ1-2; D is ambiguous. Per the germline V gene, CDR1 is WSHSY and CDR2 is SAAADI. V was clipped by 1 base and J by 6 bases, with 6 bases between them. CDR3 length: 12 residues. CDR3 DNA sequence: TGCGCCAGCAGTGAGTGGAGTGATGGCTACACCTTC. Translating it yields CASSEWSDGYTF.

This clonotype was recorded at least ten times. The rearrangement joins TRBV6-1 to TRBJ2-1; D unresolved. CDR1 is MNHNS and CDR2 is SASEGT in the germline V gene. V was cut by 5 bases and J by 0 bases, with 5 bases left in between. This CDR3 contains 13 residues. DNA of the CDR3: TGTGCCAGCAGTACCCCCTCCTACAATGAGCAGTTCTTC. As protein: CASSTPSYNEQFF.

The rearrangement uses TRBV5-1 and TRBJ1-1; D gene uncertain. Germline V gene lookup returns CDR1 SGHRS and CDR2 YFSETQ. V lost 4 bases and J lost 1, with 11 bases in between. There are 14 residues in the CDR3. In DNA, the CDR3 is TGCGCCAGCAGCGCTCCTCGGGGGAACACTGAAGCTTTCTTT. Amino acids: CASSAPRGNTEAFF. Full variable domain (outside the CDR3, taken from reference TRBV5-1 and TRBJ1-1): KAGVTQTPRYLIKTRGQQVTLSCSPISGHRSVSWYQQTPGQGLQFLFEYFSETQRNKGNFPGRFSGRQFSNSRSEMNVSTLELGDSALYLCASSAPRGNTEAFFGQGTRLTVV.

This clonotype was observed at least ten times. The chain employs TRBV15 and TRBJ2-3, with 12 bases aligning to TRBD2. The ends lost 5 bases at V and 2 bases at J; junction bases unmatched: 2. There are 15 residues in the CDR3. Germline V lookup: CDR1 LNHNV, CDR2 YYDKDF (reference sequence). This CDR3 is CATSASGGATDTQYF. CDR3 in DNA: TGTGCCACCAGCGCTAGCGGGGGGGCCACAGATACGCAGTATTTT. The whole variable domain, filled in from reference TRBV15 and TRBJ2-3, reads DAMVIQNPRYQVTQFGKPVTLSCSQTLNHNVMYWYQQKSSQAPKLLFHYYDKDFNNEADTPDNFQSRRPNTSFCFLDIRSPGLGDTAMYLCATSASGGATDTQYFGPGTRLTVL.

This clonotype showed up just a few times. This chain links TRBV3-1 with TRBJ2-6; D perhaps matches TRBD1 (6 bases). V lost 5 bases and J 4 bases, leaving 12 bases between the germline ends. The CDR3 sequence is 15 residues long. Germline lookup yields CDR1 LGHDT and CDR2 YNNKEL (reference sequence). CDR3 DNA sequence: TGTGCCAGCAGCGAGGGGGTATCCGGGGCCAACGTCCTGACTTTC. Amino acid sequence: CASSEGVSGANVLTF.

The chain links TRBV7-8 to TRBJ1-1; D not resolved. Germline V gives CDR1 SGHVS, CDR2 FQNEAQ. Trimming shortened V by 1 base and J by 1 base, and 4 bases separated the two germline ends. This CDR3 spans 13 amino acids. The CDR3 nucleotides are TGTGCCAGCAGCTTAGTCTGGAACACTGAAGCTTTCTTT. The encoded protein is CASSLVWNTEAFF.

In its sample, this clonotype was seen a few times. This rearrangement joins TRBV2 to TRBJ2-3; D not resolved. The V gene's germline CDR1 is SNHLY and CDR2 FYNNEI. V was trimmed by 0 bases and J by 1 base, leaving 5 bases between them. This CDR3 is 14 amino acids long. CDR3 sequence reads: CASSEASGTDTQYF. CDR3 nucleotide sequence: TGTGCCAGCAGTGAAGCATCGGGCACAGATACGCAGTATTTT.

This clonotype was detected many times. The rearrangement uses TRBV12-3 or TRBV12-4 and TRBJ1-1; a possible D gene is TRBD1 (5 bases). The CDR3 is 14 amino acids. With 7 bases removed from V and 4 bases from J, the gap between germline ends came to 16 bases. The CDR3 here is CASTPLQGGTEAFF. The CDR3 nucleotides are TGTGCCAGCACCCCCCTGCAGGGCGGCACTGAAGCTTTCTTT.

The sample holds a few counts of this clonotype. CDR3 sequence: CASSFPGQGSNNEQFF. The CDR3 nucleotides are TGTGCCAGCAGCTTCCCGGGACAGGGGAGCAACAATGAGCAGTTCTTC. The chain is built from TRBV7-9 and TRBJ2-1; 10 nucleotides align to TRBD1. The V gene end was trimmed by 3 bases and the J gene end by 5 bases; junction bases not matched to a gene: 7. The germline V gene has CDR1 SEHNR and CDR2 FQNEAQ (reference sequence). The CDR3 has 16 amino acids.